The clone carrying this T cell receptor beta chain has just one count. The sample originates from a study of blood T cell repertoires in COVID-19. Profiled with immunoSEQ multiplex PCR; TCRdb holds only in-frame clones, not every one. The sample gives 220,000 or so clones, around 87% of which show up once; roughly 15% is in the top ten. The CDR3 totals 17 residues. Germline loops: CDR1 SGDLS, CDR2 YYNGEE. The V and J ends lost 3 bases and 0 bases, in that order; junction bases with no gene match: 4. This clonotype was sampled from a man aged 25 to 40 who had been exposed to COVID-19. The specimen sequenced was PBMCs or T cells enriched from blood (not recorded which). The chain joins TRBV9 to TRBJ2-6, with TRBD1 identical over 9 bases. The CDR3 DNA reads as TGTGCCAGCAGCGCCGGGACAGGGCCCTCTGGGGCCAACGTCCTGACTTTC. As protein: CASSAGTGPSGANVLTF.